The T cell receptor beta chain described here comes from a study of blood T cells in healthy people across ages. Study conclusions and caveats: Shifts in expanded clonotypes may have been confounded by donor CMV status, which was unknown. Relative to aged donors, long-lived donors carried more naive CD4+ cells and displayed higher diversity.

Germline lookup yields CDR1 SNHLY and CDR2 FYNNEI. Deletions cut 7 bases from V and 5 bases from J, with 16 bases between. This CDR3 is 14 amino acids long. This clonotype was counted a few times. No antigen is known for it. Peripheral blood from each donor was collected in a volume of about 10 milliliters. Primers used in a second PCR of roughly 6 to 12 cycles were a sample-barcoded 5' primer and a J-beta primer mix. A single record per CDR3 protein comes from TCRdb applying MiXCR to the 5' RACE reads. The sample yields roughly 1,000,000 distinct CDR3 sequences, about 25% seen once. These data are also associated with another study on T cells of mothers and their children. That source reports: Slightly, though not significantly, more overlap was seen in related than in unrelated mother-child pairs.

The sample taken for sequencing was blood. This chain uses TRBV2 with TRBJ2-3; D is possibly TRBD1 (6 bases). This TCR was sampled from a girl aged 2 to 9 in good health. The CDR3 nucleotides are TGTGCCAGCATTTATAGGGCCAGGGGAGATACGCAGTATTTT. Translated, it gives CASIYRARGDTQYF.